This record concerns one T cell receptor beta chain sequence. The antigen is undetermined. The table came from immunoSEQ multiplex PCR; TCRdb's copy has only in-frame clones and leaves some out. The repertoire has 30,000 to 35,000 clones, around 80% of them found once; the top ten carry more than 30%. This sample was taken from a study of PD-L1 blockade in urothelial cancer. About the research overall: Bladder-origin urothelial cancer in males covered about 90% of the roughly 30 patients.

Germline V gene sequence: CDR1 LNHDA, CDR2 SQIVND (reference sequence). V gave up 5 bases and J gave up 0 bases, with 14 bases separating them. The CDR3 has 15 residues. Study outcomes and limitations: Stronger expansion of tumor-associated clones in blood at 3 weeks distinguished durable-benefit patients.

The sample consisted of PBMCs, taken around atezolizumab (anti-PD-L1) treatment. The rearrangement joins TRBV19 to TRBJ2-7; D unresolved. The receptor's source is a man in his 60s with urothelial cancer. CDR3 amino acids: CASSPALGSSYEQYF. CDR3 bases: TGTGCCAGTAGTCCAGCCTTGGGCAGCTCCTACGAGCAGTACTTC.